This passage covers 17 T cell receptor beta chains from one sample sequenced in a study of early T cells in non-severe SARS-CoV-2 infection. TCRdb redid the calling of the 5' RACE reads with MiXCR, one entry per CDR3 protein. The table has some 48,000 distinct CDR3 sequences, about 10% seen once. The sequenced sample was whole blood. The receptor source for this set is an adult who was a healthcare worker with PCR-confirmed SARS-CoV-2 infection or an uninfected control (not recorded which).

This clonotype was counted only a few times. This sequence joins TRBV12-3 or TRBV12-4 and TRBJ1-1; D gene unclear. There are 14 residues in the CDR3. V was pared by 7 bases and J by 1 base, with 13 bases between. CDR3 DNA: TGTGCCAGCAAGGGTTTAGTCTCGAACACTGAAGCTTTCTTT. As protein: CASKGLVSNTEAFF.

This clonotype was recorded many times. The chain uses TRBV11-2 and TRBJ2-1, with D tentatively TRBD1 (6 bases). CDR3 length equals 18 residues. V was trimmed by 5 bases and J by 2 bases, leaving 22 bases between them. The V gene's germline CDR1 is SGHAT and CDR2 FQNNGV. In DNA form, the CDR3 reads TGTGCCAGCAGCGAGTCATGGGGGCCCGGTGGGGCCTACAATGAGCAGTTCTTC. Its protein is CASSESWGPGGAYNEQFF.

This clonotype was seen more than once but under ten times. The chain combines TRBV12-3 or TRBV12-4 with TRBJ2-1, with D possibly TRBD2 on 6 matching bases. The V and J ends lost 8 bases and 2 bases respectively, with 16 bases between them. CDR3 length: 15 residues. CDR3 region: CASRPPSVPYNEQFF. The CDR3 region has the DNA TGTGCCAGCCGGCCACCTAGCGTCCCCTACAATGAGCAGTTCTTC.

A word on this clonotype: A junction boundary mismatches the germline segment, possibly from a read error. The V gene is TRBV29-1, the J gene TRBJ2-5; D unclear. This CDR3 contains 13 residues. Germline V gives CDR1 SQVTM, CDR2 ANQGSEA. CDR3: CRVDGGRAVAQYF. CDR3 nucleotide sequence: TGCAGAGTTGATGGCGGCCGAGCCGTTGCCCAGTACTTC.

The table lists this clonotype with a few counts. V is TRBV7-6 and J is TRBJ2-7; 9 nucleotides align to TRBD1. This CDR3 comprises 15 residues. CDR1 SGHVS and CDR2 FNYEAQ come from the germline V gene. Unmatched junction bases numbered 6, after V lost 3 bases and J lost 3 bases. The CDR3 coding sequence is TGTGCCAGCAGCTTTCGGACAGGGGAGGTCTACGAGCAGTACTTC. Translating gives CASSFRTGEVYEQYF.

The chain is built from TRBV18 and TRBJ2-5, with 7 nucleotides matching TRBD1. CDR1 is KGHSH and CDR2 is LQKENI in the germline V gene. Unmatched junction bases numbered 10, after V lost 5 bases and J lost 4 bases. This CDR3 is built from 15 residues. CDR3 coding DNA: TGTGCCAGCTCATCTAATACAGGGGCGGCAGAGACCCAGTACTTC. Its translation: CASSSNTGAAETQYF.

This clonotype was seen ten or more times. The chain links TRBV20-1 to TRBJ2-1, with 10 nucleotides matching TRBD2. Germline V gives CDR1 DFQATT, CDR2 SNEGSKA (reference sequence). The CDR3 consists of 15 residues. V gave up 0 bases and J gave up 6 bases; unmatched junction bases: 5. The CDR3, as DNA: TGCAGTGCTAGAGACCAAAGCGGGAGGGCCAATGAGCAGTTCTTC. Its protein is CSARDQSGRANEQFF.

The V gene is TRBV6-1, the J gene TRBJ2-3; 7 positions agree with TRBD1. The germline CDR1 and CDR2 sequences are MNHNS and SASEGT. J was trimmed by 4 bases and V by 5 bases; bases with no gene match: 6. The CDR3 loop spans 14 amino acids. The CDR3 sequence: CASSRGGEADTQYF. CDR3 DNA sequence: TGTGCCAGCAGTCGAGGGGGCGAGGCAGATACGCAGTATTTT.

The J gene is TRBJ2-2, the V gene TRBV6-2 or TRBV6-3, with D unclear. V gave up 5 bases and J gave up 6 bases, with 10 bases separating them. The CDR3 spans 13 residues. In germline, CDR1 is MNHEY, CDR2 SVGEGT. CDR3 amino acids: CASSNRPPGELFF. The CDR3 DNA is TGTGCCAGCAGTAACCGGCCACCCGGGGAGCTGTTTTTT.

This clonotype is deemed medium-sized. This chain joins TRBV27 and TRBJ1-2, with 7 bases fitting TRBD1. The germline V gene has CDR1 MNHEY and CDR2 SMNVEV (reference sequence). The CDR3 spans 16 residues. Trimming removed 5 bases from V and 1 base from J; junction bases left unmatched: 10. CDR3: CASSTTPGGDNYGYTF. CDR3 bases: TGTGCCAGCAGTACCACCCCAGGGGGTGATAACTATGGCTACACCTTC.

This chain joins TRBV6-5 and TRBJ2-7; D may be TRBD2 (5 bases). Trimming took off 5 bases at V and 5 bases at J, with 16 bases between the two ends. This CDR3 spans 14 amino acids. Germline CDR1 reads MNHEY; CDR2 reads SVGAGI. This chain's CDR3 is CASSPSPAVHEQYF. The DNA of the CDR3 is TGTGCCAGCAGTCCTTCCCCAGCGGTCCACGAGCAGTACTTC.

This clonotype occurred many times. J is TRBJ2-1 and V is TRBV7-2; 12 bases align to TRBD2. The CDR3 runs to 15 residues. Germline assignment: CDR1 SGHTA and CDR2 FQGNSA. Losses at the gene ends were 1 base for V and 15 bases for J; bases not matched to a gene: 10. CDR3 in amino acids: CASSLGTSGIQGRFF. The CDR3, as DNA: TGTGCCAGCAGCTTAGGGACTAGCGGGATTCAGGGGCGGTTCTTC.

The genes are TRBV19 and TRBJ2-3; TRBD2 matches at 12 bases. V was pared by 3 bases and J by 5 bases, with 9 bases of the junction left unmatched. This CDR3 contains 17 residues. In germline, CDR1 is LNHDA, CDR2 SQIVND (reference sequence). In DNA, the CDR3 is TGTGCCAGTAGTATTACGTCTTCGGGACTAGCGGGAGATACGCAGTATTTT. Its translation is CASSITSSGLAGDTQYF.

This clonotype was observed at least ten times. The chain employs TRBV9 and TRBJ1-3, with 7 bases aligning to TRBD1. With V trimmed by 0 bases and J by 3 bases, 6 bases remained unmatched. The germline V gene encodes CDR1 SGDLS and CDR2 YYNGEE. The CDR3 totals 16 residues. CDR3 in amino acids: CASSVGAGGDGNTIYF. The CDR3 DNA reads TGTGCCAGCAGCGTAGGAGCAGGGGGAGATGGAAACACCATATATTTT.

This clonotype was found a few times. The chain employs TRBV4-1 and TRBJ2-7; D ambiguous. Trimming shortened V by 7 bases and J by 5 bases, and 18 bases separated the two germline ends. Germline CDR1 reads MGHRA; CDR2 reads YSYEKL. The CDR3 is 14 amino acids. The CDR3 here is CASMLGPGGHEQYF. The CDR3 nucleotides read TGCGCCAGCATGTTGGGCCCCGGCGGACACGAGCAGTACTTC.

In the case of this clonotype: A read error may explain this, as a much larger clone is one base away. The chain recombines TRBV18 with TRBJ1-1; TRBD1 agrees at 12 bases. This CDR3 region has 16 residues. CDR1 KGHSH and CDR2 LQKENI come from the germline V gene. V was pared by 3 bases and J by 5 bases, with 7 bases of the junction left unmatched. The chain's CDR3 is CASSPRDRGRHTEAFF. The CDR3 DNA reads TGTGCCAGCTCACCCCGGGACAGGGGGCGCCATACTGAAGCTTTCTTT. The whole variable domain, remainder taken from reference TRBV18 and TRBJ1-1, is NAGVMQNPRHLVRRRGQEARLRCSPMKGHSHVYWYRQLPEEGLKFMVYLQKENIIDESGMPKERFSAEFPKEGPSILRIQQVVRGDSAAYFCASSPRDRGRHTEAFFGQGTRLTVV.

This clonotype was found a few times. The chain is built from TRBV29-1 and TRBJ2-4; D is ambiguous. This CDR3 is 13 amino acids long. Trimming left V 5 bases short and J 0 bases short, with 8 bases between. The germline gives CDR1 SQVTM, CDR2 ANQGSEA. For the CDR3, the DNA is TGCAGCGTTTCAGACCTAGCCAAAAACATTCAGTACTTC. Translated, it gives CSVSDLAKNIQYF.